The T cell receptor beta chain under discussion was sequenced for a study of blood T cell repertoires in COVID-19. Participants were aged about 18 to 100 years, lived in over 20 US areas, and enrolled virtually. Cohorts were determined from participant-reported clinical history. Symptom resolution, clearance, or two negative PCRs marked the recovered donors of Cohort 3. Authors' analysis steps: Using reference gene primer amplification, nucleated cell counts were estimated. Here immunoSEQ multiplex PCR was the method, and the copy in TCRdb shows in-frame clones only, minus some. D and trimming were read from the DNA, whereas the V and J calls and clone size are those reported in that table. The profile shows approximately 220,000 clones, roughly 84% of them singletons. The V gene end was trimmed by 8 bases and the J gene end by 10 bases; junction bases not matched to a gene: 6. The CDR3 spans 13 residues. Germline V CDR1 and CDR2: GTSNPN, SVGIG (reference sequence).

Source material: PBMCs or T cells enriched from blood (not recorded which). The V call is TRBV30, the J call TRBJ2-1; 15 nucleotides align to TRBD2. The source is a woman aged 35 to 49 who had recovered from COVID-19. CDR3: CAVGLAGGREQFF. The CDR3 DNA reads TGTGCCGTCGGACTAGCGGGAGGGCGGGAGCAGTTCTTC.